The T cell receptor (beta chain) described here comes from a study of blood T cell repertoires in COVID-19. The length of the CDR3 is 17 residues. Germline V lookup: CDR1 SGHAT, CDR2 FQNNGV. Losses at the gene ends were 1 base for V and 4 bases for J; bases not matched to a gene: 6. Sequenced by immunoSEQ multiplex PCR; TCRdb stores in-frame clones only, minus some. The sample has 200,000 or so clones, around 83% seen once. This sequence was found in a man aged 35 to 55 who had recovered from COVID-19. The chain employs TRBV11-2 and TRBJ2-1, with 11 bases identical to TRBD2. The sequencing input was peripheral blood. This chain's CDR3 is CASSLGASGGIYNEQFF. CDR3 in DNA: TGTGCCAGCAGCTTAGGGGCTAGCGGGGGGATTTACAATGAGCAGTTCTTC. The full variable domain, with the rest looked up from reference TRBV11-2 and TRBJ2-1, is EAGVAQSPRYKIIEKRQSVAFWCNPISGHATLYWYQQILGQGPKLLIQFQNNGVVDDSQLPKDRFSAERLKGVDSTLKIQPAKLEDSAVYLCASSLGASGGIYNEQFFGPGTRLTVL.